Following are 32 T cell receptor beta chains from one sample sequenced in a study of T cells in women clearing cervical HPV infection. Only in-frame clones appear in the TCRdb table, and some are missing; sequencing was by immunoSEQ multiplex PCR. The sample table includes approximately 41,000 clones. Specimen: blood buffy coat. The receptors were gathered from a woman between 18 and 70 years old with a cervical HPV16 infection that either progressed to CIN3+ or cleared (not recorded which).

Comments on this clone: Coverage ceases 3 residues before the CDR3 finishes, and the germline J gene fills in the end. The chain carries TRBV19 and TRBJ2-2; D is perhaps TRBD2 (5 bases). Germline loops: CDR1 LNHDA, CDR2 SQIVND (reference sequence). Between the trimmed V and J ends, which lost 3 bases and 4 bases, there was a span of 6 bases. This CDR3 has 13 residues. CDR3 sequence reads: CASSIRGTGELFF. The sequenced CDR3 bases are TGTGCCAGTAGTATTCGGGGCACCGGGGAG. Drawing the rest from reference TRBV19 and TRBJ2-2, the complete variable domain is DGGITQSPKYLFRKEGQNVTLSCEQNLNHDAMYWYRQDPGQGLRLIYYSQIVNDFQKGDIAEGYSVSREKKESFPLTVTSAQKNPTAFYLCASSIRGTGELFFGEGSRLTVL.

Comments on this clone: The missing CDR3 end, 3 residues past where the read stops, is filled in from the germline J gene. The genes are TRBV20-1 and TRBJ2-4, with D possibly being TRBD1 or TRBD2 (6 bases each). V lost 0 bases and J 6 bases, leaving 9 bases between the germline ends. CDR1 is DFQATT, CDR2 SNEGSKA, per germline (reference sequence). This CDR3 has 13 residues. The part of the CDR3 DNA that was read is TGCAGTGCTAGAGACAGGGGAGGAAACATT. This gives the protein CSARDRGGNI. The CDR3 reads in full as CSARDRGGNIQYF.

Notes on this clone: The read ends 3 residues early relative to the CDR3; the germline J gene fills the gap. The chain uses TRBV30 and TRBJ1-3; the D is unclear. The CDR3 spans 15 residues. V lost 0 bases, J lost 0 bases, and 9 bases lay in between. The germline gives CDR1 GTSNPN, CDR2 SVGIG (reference sequence). CDR3 residues: CAWSVEGFSGNTIYF. The part of the CDR3 DNA that was read is TGTGCCTGGAGTGTAGAAGGGTTCTCTGGAAACACC.

Points on this clone: The read comes to an end 3 residues before the CDR3 does, leaving the germline J gene to fill in the end. The J gene is TRBJ1-2, the V gene TRBV27; D is ambiguous. V was shortened by 1 base and J by 3 bases, with 9 bases between the two germline ends. This CDR3 has 14 amino acids. Germline V lookup: CDR1 MNHEY, CDR2 SMNVEV (reference sequence). The CDR3 spells CASSLWAGDYGYTF. The sequenced CDR3 bases are TGTGCCAGCAGTTTATGGGCAGGCGACTATGGC.

A remark on this clone: The CDR3 is cut off 3 residues early in the read; its end comes from the germline J gene. The chain links TRBV2 to TRBJ1-5; 8 bases line up with TRBD1. The CDR3 contains 15 residues. CDR1 SNHLY and CDR2 FYNNEI come from the germline V gene. The V gene end was trimmed by 7 bases and the J gene end by 1 base; junction bases not matched to a gene: 6. The sequenced CDR3 bases are TGTGCCAGCACCGAAGGACAGGGAAGCAATCAGCCC. Residues: CASTEGQGSNQP. The entire CDR3 protein is CASTEGQGSNQPQHF. Full variable domain (remainder filled in from reference TRBV2 and TRBJ1-5): EPEVTQTPSHQVTQMGQEVILRCVPISNHLYFYWYRQILGQKVEFLVSFYNNEISEKSEIFDDQFSVERPDGSNFTLKIRSTKLEDSAMYFCASTEGQGSNQPQHFGDGTRLSIL.

Comments on this clone: The CDR3 end is not reached by the read, which stops 3 residues before it; the germline J gene fills it in. The chain combines TRBV19 with TRBJ1-5; no reliable D call. V was trimmed by 3 bases and J by 6 bases, leaving 9 bases between them. This CDR3 comprises 13 residues. CDR1 is LNHDA, CDR2 SQIVND, per germline (reference sequence). This CDR3 is CASSIDWRQPQHF. The sequenced CDR3 bases are TGTGCCAGTAGTATTGACTGGCGTCAGCCC. Variable domain in full (rest from reference TRBV19 and TRBJ1-5): DGGITQSPKYLFRKEGQNVTLSCEQNLNHDAMYWYRQDPGQGLRLIYYSQIVNDFQKGDIAEGYSVSREKKESFPLTVTSAQKNPTAFYLCASSIDWRQPQHFGDGTRLSIL.

Note on this clone: The CDR3 end falls 3 residues outside the read, so it is completed with the germline J gene. The chain joins TRBV20-1 to TRBJ2-1, with 10 bases identical to TRBD1. With V trimmed by 5 bases and J by 8 bases, 6 bases remained unmatched. The CDR3 runs to 13 residues. CDR1 and CDR2 (germline): DFQATT, SNEGSKA (reference sequence). The CDR3 reads CSAPWTGGYEQFF. The covered CDR3 bases are TGCAGTGCTCCCTGGACAGGGGGATATGAG.

Comment on this clone: Read data end 3 residues before the CDR3 end; the end is taken from the germline J gene. This chain links TRBV20-1 with TRBJ2-1, with unresolved D. Germline lookup yields CDR1 DFQATT and CDR2 SNEGSKA (reference sequence). V lost 3 bases and J lost 6, with 9 bases in between. CDR3 length: 12 residues. CDR3 residues: CSASKRGNEQFF. The sequenced part of the CDR3 DNA is TGCAGTGCTAGTAAGCGCGGCAATGAG.

Points on this clone: Read coverage stops 3 residues before the CDR3 terminus; the germline J gene supplies the remainder. The chain joins TRBV14 to TRBJ2-7, with D perhaps TRBD1 (5 bases). Per the germline V gene, CDR1 is SGHDN and CDR2 is FVKESK. V was clipped by 1 base and J by 3 bases, with 13 bases between them. The CDR3 totals 15 residues. CDR3 sequence: CASSQAGIPRYEQYF. The DNA read from the CDR3 is TGTGCCAGCAGCCAAGCAGGGATCCCCCGCTACGAG.

In regard to this clone: The read stops 3 residues short of the end of the CDR3; the missing end is completed from the germline J gene. J is TRBJ2-1 and V is TRBV29-1; no firm D call. There are 13 residues in the CDR3. The V gene lost 6 bases and the J gene lost 7 bases, with 16 bases spanning the gap. The germline V gene has CDR1 SQVTM and CDR2 ANQGSEA. This chain's CDR3 is CSVRAQSGNEQFF. The sequenced part of the CDR3 DNA is TGCAGCGTCAGAGCCCAGTCCGGGAATGAG.

Notes on this clone: The DNA ends 3 residues before the CDR3 does, and the rest of the CDR3 is filled in from the germline J gene. The V and J genes are TRBV19 and TRBJ1-1, with TRBD1 as a possible D gene (5 bases). The CDR3 is made up of 16 amino acids. Germline loops: CDR1 LNHDA, CDR2 SQIVND (reference sequence). V gave up 0 bases and J gave up 5 bases, with 16 bases separating them. This CDR3 is CASSIDPTRRGTEAFF. The CDR3 bases that were read are TGTGCCAGTAGTATAGATCCCACCCGGAGGGGAACTGAA.

As regards this clone: The read gets to within 3 residues of the CDR3 end, and the germline J gene fills in the rest. The V call is TRBV11-3, the J call TRBJ2-1; 10 bases align to TRBD2. Germline assignment: CDR1 SGHNT and CDR2 YENEEA. The CDR3 covers 15 residues. J was trimmed by 3 bases and V by 3 bases; bases with no gene match: 2. CDR3 DNA (partial): TGTGCCAGCAGCTTTAGGACTAGCGGCTACAATGAG. Translating it yields CASSFRTSGYNE. The full CDR3 is CASSFRTSGYNEQFF.

Comments on this clone: Read coverage stops 3 residues before the CDR3 terminus; the germline J gene supplies the remainder. V and J are TRBV20-1 and TRBJ1-6; no clear D. CDR1 is DFQATT, CDR2 SNEGSKA, per germline (reference sequence). The CDR3 is 15 residues long. Between the trimmed V and J ends, which lost 3 bases and 6 bases, there was a span of 15 bases. This CDR3 reads CSARRELQTNSPLHF. Incomplete CDR3 DNA: TGCAGTGCTAGGCGGGAATTACAAACTAATTCACCC.

About this clone: The read gets to within 3 residues of the CDR3 end, and the germline J gene fills in the rest. The chain carries TRBV20-1 and TRBJ1-4, with a weak D call TRBD1 (5 bases). This CDR3 is built from 14 residues. Germline V lookup: CDR1 DFQATT, CDR2 SNEGSKA (reference sequence). V was cut by 6 bases and J by 10 bases, with 21 bases left in between. Partial CDR3 DNA: TGCAGTGCCCCGGACATTCCCCACGGGGGAAAA. This translates into CSAPDIPHGGK. The CDR3 reads in full as CSAPDIPHGGKLFF.

Note on this clone: Read data end 3 residues before the CDR3 end; the end is taken from the germline J gene. The chain has TRBV19 and TRBJ1-5; TRBD1 might be the D (6 bases). Trimming cost V 5 bases and J 4 bases, with 12 bases left between them. The CDR3 contains 14 residues. The V gene's germline CDR1 is LNHDA and CDR2 SQIVND (reference sequence). The CDR3 sequence is CASSSGTSNQPQHF. CDR3 DNA, as far as it was read: TGTGCCAGTAGTTCCGGGACATCGAATCAGCCC.

A note on this clone: The read stops 3 residues short of the end of the CDR3; the missing end is completed from the germline J gene. The J gene is TRBJ2-7, the V gene TRBV20-1, with D perhaps TRBD2 (6 bases). Trimming removed 6 bases from V and 5 bases from J, with 23 bases in between. The CDR3 is made up of 15 amino acids. Germline V lookup: CDR1 DFQATT, CDR2 SNEGSKA (reference sequence). This CDR3 reads CSAHRLGPIEDEQYF. The sequenced CDR3 bases are TGCAGTGCCCACCGACTAGGCCCGATAGAGGACGAG.

The sequenced part of the CDR3 DNA is TGCAGCGTGGAGACAGGGAGGGGGCAAAACACTGAA. Protein product: CSVETGRGQNTE. The entire CDR3 protein reads CSVETGRGQNTEAFF. This rearrangement joins TRBV29-1 to TRBJ1-1, with 7 positions matching TRBD1. Coverage ceases 3 residues before the CDR3 finishes, and the germline J gene fills in the end. CDR3 length equals 15 residues. CDR1 is SQVTM and CDR2 is ANQGSEA in the germline V gene. The V segment lost 6 bases and the J segment 2 bases; nucleotides outside the gene matches: 12.

About this clone: The read halts 3 residues ahead of the CDR3 end, with the missing end drawn from the germline J gene. The chain is built from TRBV6-8 and TRBJ2-7; no definite D call. Germline V lookup: CDR1 MNHGY, CDR2 SAAAGT. The V gene lost 2 bases and the J gene lost 1 base, with 9 bases spanning the gap. CDR3 size: 14 residues. CDR3 sequence reads: CASSYPQISYEQYF. The sequenced part of the CDR3 DNA is TGTGCCAGCAGTTACCCACAGATTTCCTACGAG.

Remarks on this clone: The read terminates 3 residues ahead of where the CDR3 ends, so the germline J gene completes it. This chain links TRBV18 with TRBJ2-7; 7 nucleotides agree with TRBD1. This CDR3 is built from 13 residues. The germline V gene has CDR1 KGHSH and CDR2 LQKENI. The V and J ends lost 6 bases and 3 bases, in that order; junction bases with no gene match: 5. CDR3 loop: CASSSWDSYEQYF. CDR3 DNA (partial): TGTGCCAGCTCCTCGTGGGACAGCTACGAG.

Remarks on this clone: Sequencing ends 3 residues short of the CDR3 end; the germline J gene provides the rest. The genes are TRBV7-9 and TRBJ2-3, with 7 bases that match TRBD2. This CDR3 is 13 amino acids long. Germline trimming cut 8 bases from V and 2 bases from J; bases unmatched to any gene: 4. Germline CDR1 SEHNR, CDR2 FQNEAQ (reference sequence). CDR3 DNA, as far as it was read: TGTGCCAGCCGAGCGGGAATCACAGATACG. It translates to CASRAGITDT. The entire CDR3 protein reads CASRAGITDTQYF.

Note on this clone: The CDR3 extends 3 residues past the end of the read, so its final part is completed from the germline J gene. V is TRBV7-9 and J is TRBJ1-2; D may be TRBD1 (5 bases). This CDR3 has 13 residues. V shed 6 bases and J shed 6 bases, with 14 bases lying between them. The germline V gene encodes CDR1 SEHNR and CDR2 FQNEAQ (reference sequence). The CDR3 loop is CASRGPGVNGYTF. The CDR3 DNA, read in part, is TGTGCCAGCAGGGGCCCGGGGGTAAATGGC.

A note on this clone: The read gets to within 3 residues of the CDR3 end, and the germline J gene fills in the rest. The rearrangement links TRBV5-1 to TRBJ2-1; D possibly corresponds to TRBD2 (6 bases). Germline V gene data show CDR1 as SGHRS and CDR2 as YFSETQ. The CDR3 is made up of 13 amino acids. V lost 5 bases to trimming and J lost 6 bases, with 12 bases between them. This CDR3 reads CASRGRGSNEQFF. The sequenced part of the CDR3 DNA is TGCGCCAGCAGGGGGCGGGGCAGCAATGAG.

A word on this clone: The read terminates 3 residues ahead of where the CDR3 ends, so the germline J gene completes it. The chain recombines TRBV30 with TRBJ1-2; tentative D call: TRBD1 (6 bases). V lost 4 bases, J lost 2 bases, and 11 bases lay in between. Germline CDR1 GTSNPN, CDR2 SVGIG (reference sequence). The CDR3 totals 13 residues. CDR3 bases read: TGTGCCTGGATAGAGGGACAAAACTATGGC. This gives the protein CAWIEGQNYG. Given in full, the CDR3 is CAWIEGQNYGYTF.

A remark on this clone: The read halts 3 residues ahead of the CDR3 end, with the missing end drawn from the germline J gene. The chain combines TRBV5-4 with TRBJ2-5; possible D gene TRBD1, 6 bases. Trimming stripped 1 base from V and 5 bases from J, with 15 bases between. From germline, CDR1 is SGHNT and CDR2 YYREEE (reference sequence). The CDR3 covers 15 residues. The covered CDR3 bases are TGTGCCAGCAGCTTGCAACAGGGTTTGTGGGAGACC. Its protein product is CASSLQQGLWET. The complete CDR3 protein is CASSLQQGLWETQYF. Complete variable domain (other parts from reference TRBV5-4 and TRBJ2-5): ETGVTQSPTHLIKTRGQQVTLRCSSQSGHNTVSWYQQALGQGPQFIFQYYREEENGRGNFPPRFSGLQFPNYSSELNVNALELDDSALYLCASSLQQGLWETQYFGPGTRLLVL.

To note about this clone: The sequence runs out 3 residues before the end of the CDR3; the remainder is reconstructed from the germline J gene. V gene TRBV2 combines with J gene TRBJ2-7; 7 bases line up with TRBD1. This CDR3 spans 12 amino acids. The trim removed 9 bases at V and 4 bases at J, leaving 6 bases unmatched. The germline V gene encodes CDR1 SNHLY and CDR2 FYNNEI. CDR3 amino acids: CARRQGLYEQYF. The CDR3 bases that were read are TGTGCCAGAAGACAGGGATTGTACGAG.

Note on this clone: The read is 3 residues too short to cover the CDR3 end, so that end is filled in from the germline J gene. The rearrangement links TRBV7-9 to TRBJ1-2, with 8 bases lining up with TRBD1. This CDR3 has 13 residues. Germline values: CDR1 SEHNR, CDR2 FQNEAQ (reference sequence). The V gene end was trimmed by 5 bases and the J gene end by 5 bases; junction bases not matched to a gene: 4. The CDR3: CASSRQGRYGYTF. Incomplete CDR3 DNA: TGTGCCAGCAGCAGACAGGGGAGGTATGGC. The full variable domain, with the rest looked up from reference TRBV7-9 and TRBJ1-2, is DTGVSQNPRHKITKRGQNVTFRCDPISEHNRLYWYRQTLGQGPEFLTYFQNEAQLEKSRLLSDRFSAERPKGSFSTLEIQRTEQGDSAMYLCASSRQGRYGYTFGSGTRLTVV.

As concerns this clone: Read sequence stops 3 residues before the CDR3 end, and the germline J gene provides the missing end. The chain uses TRBV19 and TRBJ1-3; TRBD1 matches 9 bases. CDR1 LNHDA and CDR2 SQIVND come from the germline V gene (reference sequence). The CDR3 sequence is 17 residues long. V lost 0 bases, J lost 8 bases, and 11 bases stayed unmatched. CDR3 sequence reads: CASSIDPPGQGVDTIYF. Partial CDR3 DNA: TGTGCCAGTAGTATAGATCCGCCGGGACAGGGAGTGGACACC.

On this clone itself: Sequencing ends 3 residues short of the CDR3 end; the germline J gene provides the rest. J is TRBJ1-1 and V is TRBV20-1; 10 bases are shared with TRBD1. Germline assignment: CDR1 DFQATT and CDR2 SNEGSKA (reference sequence). The CDR3 contains 14 residues. The trim removed 6 bases at V and 4 bases at J, leaving 8 bases unmatched. CDR3 bases read: TGCAGTGCCCGACAGGGGGCTATGAGCACTGAA. Protein sequence: CSARQGAMSTE. The entire CDR3 reads CSARQGAMSTEAFF.

To note about this clone: Compared with germline, one end of the junction differs, possibly owing to a read error. Coverage ceases 3 residues before the CDR3 finishes, and the germline J gene fills in the end. The chain uses TRBV7-7 and TRBJ1-3; D not certain. The CDR3 length is 16 residues. CDR1 SSHAT and CDR2 FNYEAQ come from the germline V gene (reference sequence). CDR3 DNA, as far as it was read: TGTGCTAGCAGCTTATTCGTTCGGGTTTCTGGAAACACC. As protein: CASSLFVRVSGNT. The entire CDR3 protein is CASSLFVRVSGNTIYF.

With respect to this clone: Sequencing ends 3 residues short of the CDR3 end; the germline J gene provides the rest. This chain joins TRBV19 and TRBJ1-1, with D tentatively TRBD1 (5 bases). The V end lost 4 bases, the J end lost 1 base, and 10 bases lay between the germline ends. CDR3 size: 14 residues. Germline lookup yields CDR1 LNHDA and CDR2 SQIVND (reference sequence). This chain's CDR3 is CASSNRGENTEAFF. Partial CDR3 DNA: TGTGCCAGTAGTAATAGGGGTGAGAACACTGAA.

Details on this clone: The read finishes 3 residues shy of the CDR3 end, and the germline J gene is used to complete it. The V and J genes are TRBV29-1 and TRBJ2-3; 7 positions match TRBD2. J was trimmed by 4 bases and V by 4 bases; bases with no gene match: 8. The CDR3 contains 14 residues. Germline lookup yields CDR1 SQVTM and CDR2 ANQGSEA. CDR3 residues: CSVGRGSGSDTQYF. The sequenced CDR3 bases are TGCAGCGTTGGGCGCGGGAGCGGTTCAGATACG.

To note about this clone: The CDR3 extends 3 residues past the end of the read, so its final part is completed from the germline J gene. V and J are TRBV20-1 and TRBJ1-1; TRBD1 matches at 8 bases. CDR3 length: 13 residues. Germline V lookup: CDR1 DFQATT, CDR2 SNEGSKA (reference sequence). With V trimmed by 8 bases and J by 0 bases, 5 bases remained unmatched. Partial CDR3 DNA: TGCAGTACGACAGGGGCGCTGAACACTGAA. This codes for CSTTGALNTE. The CDR3 as a whole reads CSTTGALNTEAFF.